Sequencing of this T cell receptor beta chain was carried out in a study of molecular identifiers for immune sequencing clone quantification. Study-level background: For replicates, RNA isolated from around 20,000 or 99,000 naive CD8 cells was divided into five portions, of which four were sequenced.

This clonotype was recorded at least ten times. Sorting captured naive CD8 T cells as CD8+CD4-CCR7+CD45RA+. TCRdb used MiXCR to reprocess the PCR reads, holding one entry per CDR3 protein. The sample holds 50,000 or so distinct CDR3 sequences, almost 25% seen once. Germline CDR1 reads MNHEY; CDR2 reads SVGAGI. The CDR3 is made up of 16 amino acids. With V trimmed by 4 bases and J by 5 bases, 8 bases remained unmatched. This chain links TRBV6-5 with TRBJ2-3; 11 bases are shared with TRBD1. This TCR derives from a human donor in good health. Some libraries in this study had Jurkat cell RNA spiked in. The sequencing sample was made of naive CD8+ T cells from blood, with Jurkat cell RNA spiked in. Noted subset: FACS-sorted CD8+CD4-CCR7+CD45RA+ naive T cells. For the CDR3, the DNA is TGTGCCAGCAGTTTTGGGACAGGGGGACTCAGAGATACGCAGTATTTT. Translation gives CASSFGTGGLRDTQYF.